One sample yielded the 8 T cell receptor beta chains listed below, sequenced in a study of OX40 agonist ivuxolimab in advanced cancers. Clones were read by immunoSEQ multiplex PCR, and TCRdb kept only the in-frame ones, dropping some. The data contain about 14,000 clones, more than 70% of them singletons. The sample consisted of CD4+ or CD8+ T cells sorted from blood, taken in a trial of the OX40 agonist ivuxolimab. These receptors came from an adult with an advanced solid tumor such as melanoma, head and neck, liver or kidney cancer.

V usage is TRBV23-1 and J usage is TRBJ2-5; D possibly corresponds to TRBD2 (6 bases). The J call is in doubt because the DNA end fits TRBJ2-7 better. TRBV23-1 is flagged as an ORF with uncertain function. This CDR3 is built from 15 residues. The CDR3 is CASSPIDRRAYEQYF. CDR3 nucleotide sequence: TGCGCCAGCAGTCCCATCGACCGGAGGGCCTACGAGCAGTACTTC.

CDR3 loop: CASSFFSGRRNEQYF. Written as DNA, the CDR3 is TGTGCCAGCAGTTTCTTTAGCGGGAGGCGGAACGAGCAGTACTTC. The rearrangement links TRBV6-5 to TRBJ2-7, with 10 bases aligning to TRBD2. CDR1 and CDR2 (germline): MNHEY, SVGAGI. The CDR3 has 15 residues. V lost 4 bases and J lost 5; bases outside the gene matches: 8.

V gene TRBV11-3 combines with J gene TRBJ2-2; 7 bases align to TRBD1. CDR3 length: 15 residues. CDR1 is SGHNT, CDR2 YENEEA, per germline. After removal of 5 bases from V and 1 base from J, the junction contained 4 bases not matched to a gene. CDR3 residues: CASSTWTGNTGELFF. Written as DNA, the CDR3 is TGTGCCAGCAGCACATGGACAGGGAACACCGGGGAGCTGTTTTTT. Full variable domain (missing parts from reference TRBV11-3 and TRBJ2-2): EAGVVQSPRYKIIEKKQPVAFWCNPISGHNTLYWYLQNLGQGPELLIRYENEEAVDDSQLPKDRFSAERLKGVDSTLKIQPAELGDSAVYLCASSTWTGNTGELFFGEGSRLTVL.

This clone has just a few counts. This chain links TRBV5-4 with TRBJ2-1; 7 positions match TRBD2. This CDR3 comprises 14 residues. V lost 4 bases to trimming and J lost 8 bases; unmatched junction nucleotides: 9. Per germline, CDR1 SGHNT and CDR2 YYREEE (reference sequence). In DNA form, the CDR3 reads TGTGCCAGCAGCCCTACTGGCGGGAGAGATGAGCAGTTCTTC. Amino acid sequence: CASSPTGGRDEQFF.

The chain joins TRBV19 to TRBJ1-5, with D tentatively TRBD1 (6 bases). The germline gives CDR1 LNHDA, CDR2 SQIVND (reference sequence). This CDR3 is built from 15 residues. V dropped 3 bases and J dropped 3 bases, with 12 bases sitting between them. The CDR3 sequence is CASSMWGGVNQPQHF. In nucleotides, the CDR3 is TGTGCCAGTAGTATGTGGGGGGGCGTCAATCAGCCCCAGCATTTT.

The chain couples TRBV4-3 to TRBJ1-2; D might be TRBD1 (6 bases). From germline, CDR1 is LGHNA and CDR2 YSLEER. This CDR3 spans 16 amino acids. Trimming stripped 2 bases from V and 2 bases from J, with 15 bases between. The CDR3 DNA follows: TGCGCCAGCAGCCAAAGCACCAACAGGGTCAACTATGGCTACACCTTC. It codes for CASSQSTNRVNYGYTF.

Details on this clone: Different DNA sequences within this sample yield the same CDR3. This chain joins TRBV7-2 and TRBJ2-7; D gene unclear. The CDR3 loop spans 13 amino acids. V lost 1 base, J lost 2 bases, and 6 bases lay in between. CDR1 SGHTA and CDR2 FQGNSA come from the germline V gene. The CDR3 is CASSLVPAYEQYF. The CDR3 nucleotides read TGTGCCAGCAGCTTAGTGCCTGCCTACGAGCAGTACTTC.

In this sample, this clone turned up once. The chain recombines TRBV7-8 with TRBJ1-2; weak D call: TRBD1 (5 bases). The germline CDR1 and CDR2 sequences are SGHVS and FQNEAQ. This CDR3 spans 17 amino acids. V was shortened by 3 bases and J by 0 bases, with 17 bases between the two germline ends. The CDR3 coding sequence is TGTGCCAGCAGCTTTTCGTCAGGGATCGGGACTAACTATGGCTACACCTTC. This translates into CASSFSSGIGTNYGYTF.